One and the same sample provided the 24 T cell receptor beta chains below, sequenced in a study of cytomegalovirus exposure and HLA in healthy donors (dated by TCRdb to about 2017). Libraries were prepared through the immunoSEQ multiplex PCR assay. A mixture of 60 forward primers for TCR Vbeta segments and 13 reverse primers for TCR Jbeta segments was used in the multiplex PCR. TCRdb holds this immuneACCESS table with in-frame rearrangements only. Some clones are missing; in checked studies, unresolved V genes explain under half, and the rest has no known cause. The table for this sample shows 100,000 to 150,000 clones. The top ten clonotypes cover approximately 2.6% of the sample. Material: PBMCs. The origin of the receptors is a man aged 30 to 39 in good health and CMV-seronegative.

The chain links TRBV6-1 to TRBJ2-7, with TRBD1 identical over 12 bases. After removal of 6 bases from V and 6 bases from J, the junction contained 3 bases not matched to a gene. CDR1 MNHNS and CDR2 SASEGT come from the germline V gene. The CDR3 loop spans 13 amino acids. The CDR3 nucleotides are TGTGCCAGCAGGGGGACAGGGGGCAGCGAGCAGTACTTC. As protein: CASRGTGGSEQYF.

The rearrangement links TRBV27 to TRBJ2-3; D might be TRBD1 (6 bases). V gave up 8 bases and J gave up 2 bases, with 11 bases separating them. This CDR3 spans 13 amino acids. Germline values: CDR1 MNHEY, CDR2 SMNVEV (reference sequence). The CDR3 DNA sequence: TGTGCCAGCTCTGACAGGCTCACAGATACGCAGTATTTT. Translated, it gives CASSDRLTDTQYF.

The rearrangement joins TRBV4-1 to TRBJ2-7; 14 nucleotides line up with TRBD2. Germline trimming cut 4 bases from V and 5 bases from J; bases unmatched to any gene: 13. Per germline, CDR1 MGHRA and CDR2 YSYEKL. The CDR3 is made up of 18 amino acids. The CDR3 here is CASSPGTSGSAVENEQYF. CDR3 nucleotide sequence: TGCGCCAGCAGCCCCGGGACTAGCGGGAGCGCCGTGGAAAACGAGCAGTACTTC.

The chain joins TRBV29-1 to TRBJ1-1; a possible D gene is TRBD1 (5 bases). CDR3 length: 15 amino acids. Germline CDR1 and CDR2: SQVTM and ANQGSEA. V dropped 7 bases and J dropped 1 base, with 19 bases sitting between them. For the CDR3, the DNA is TGCAGCGCCCGAGGCCCTCAGGGAAGGAACACTGAAGCTTTCTTT. Amino acids: CSARGPQGRNTEAFF.

J is TRBJ2-6 and V is TRBV19; TRBD2 is a possible D gene (5 bases). The V end was cut by 9 bases, the J end by 2 bases, with 20 bases between. This CDR3 has 17 amino acids. Germline lookup yields CDR1 LNHDA and CDR2 SQIVND (reference sequence). The CDR3 DNA follows: TGTGCCAGCGTGAAGGACCCGGGAAATCCTGGGGCCAACGTCCTGACTTTC. This translates into CASVKDPGNPGANVLTF. Together with reference TRBV19 and TRBJ2-6, the CDR3 gives the full variable domain: DGGITQSPKYLFRKEGQNVTLSCEQNLNHDAMYWYRQDPGQGLRLIYYSQIVNDFQKGDIAEGYSVSREKKESFPLTVTSAQKNPTAFYLCASVKDPGNPGANVLTFGAGSRLTVL.

The gene calls are TRBV7-9 and TRBJ2-7; a weak D match, TRBD2 (6 bases). The CDR3 covers 15 residues. Germline V gene sequence: CDR1 SEHNR, CDR2 FQNEAQ (reference sequence). Between the trimmed V and J ends, which lost 4 bases and 5 bases, there was a span of 18 bases. CDR3 coding DNA: TGTGCCAGCAGCTCCGGCGGAGGGAATGGACACGAGCAGTACTTC. Its translation: CASSSGGGNGHEQYF.

The chain uses TRBV5-1 and TRBJ1-1, with D unresolved. V was clipped by 0 bases and J by 3 bases, with 6 bases between them. Germline values: CDR1 SGHRS, CDR2 YFSETQ. The CDR3 spans 13 residues. For the CDR3, the DNA is TGCGCCAGCAGCTTGGAAACTTACACTGAAGCTTTCTTT. Its protein product is CASSLETYTEAFF.

The chain links TRBV4-1 to TRBJ2-5; no definite D call. The CDR3 runs to 14 residues. V gave up 1 base and J gave up 5 bases, with 11 bases separating them. Germline assignment: CDR1 MGHRA and CDR2 YSYEKL. The CDR3 here is CASSQVVEWETQYF. DNA for the CDR3: TGCGCCAGCAGCCAAGTAGTCGAGTGGGAGACCCAGTACTTC.

This sequence joins TRBV27 and TRBJ1-5, with D tentatively TRBD1 (6 bases). CDR1 is MNHEY, CDR2 SMNVEV, per germline (reference sequence). This CDR3 has 14 residues. Trimming took 6 bases from V and 3 from J, leaving 12 bases between them. This chain's CDR3 is CASRPNRDNQPQHF. The CDR3 DNA is TGTGCCAGCAGGCCGAACAGGGACAATCAGCCCCAGCATTTT.

This chain uses TRBV11-1 with TRBJ2-1, with TRBD2 identical over 8 bases. The ends lost 2 bases at V and 6 bases at J; junction bases unmatched: 3. CDR3 length: 14 amino acids. From germline, CDR1 is SGHAT and CDR2 FQDESV (reference sequence). The CDR3 reads CASSLTSGVNEQFF. CDR3 DNA sequence: TGTGCCAGCAGCTTAACTAGCGGCGTCAATGAGCAGTTCTTC.

The chain couples TRBV19 to TRBJ1-2; D possibly corresponds to TRBD1 (6 bases). CDR1 is LNHDA, CDR2 SQIVND, per germline (reference sequence). The V and J ends lost 3 bases and 3 bases respectively, with 11 bases between them. CDR3 length: 14 amino acids. CDR3 in DNA: TGTGCCAGTAGTATCCAACAGGGAGACTATGGCTACACCTTC. Amino acids: CASSIQQGDYGYTF.

Points on this clone: Germline is not matched at one junction end, which may reflect a read error. This chain connects TRBV6-1 to TRBJ2-7, with 8 bases matching TRBD1. The CDR3 consists of 16 residues. CDR1 is MNHNS, CDR2 SASEGT, per germline. The CDR3 region is CASRDHRGASSYEQYF. The CDR3 DNA follows: TGTGCCAGCCGTGACCACAGGGGGGCGAGCTCCTACGAGCAGTACTTC.

The chain uses TRBV27 and TRBJ1-1; D gene unclear. CDR3 length: 15 residues. CDR1 is MNHEY, CDR2 SMNVEV, per germline (reference sequence). The V end lost 4 bases, the J end lost 0 bases, and 12 bases lay between the germline ends. The CDR3 loop is CASSYRGNMNTEAFF. Written as DNA, the CDR3 is TGTGCCAGCAGTTATCGGGGAAACATGAACACTGAAGCTTTCTTT.

The rearrangement links TRBV28 to TRBJ2-2; no definite D call. Germline V gene sequence: CDR1 MDHEN, CDR2 SYDVKM. V lost 5 bases, J lost 2 bases, and 9 bases lay in between. This CDR3 has 14 amino acids. CDR3 in amino acids: CASSTEANTGELFF. The CDR3 DNA follows: TGTGCCAGCAGTACAGAAGCCAACACCGGGGAGCTGTTTTTT.

The rearrangement links TRBV6-6 to TRBJ2-7, with TRBD1 matching 7 bases. The CDR3 has 15 residues. Germline CDR1 MNHNY, CDR2 SVGAGI (reference sequence). V lost 4 bases to trimming and J lost 0 bases; unmatched junction nucleotides: 6. The CDR3 sequence is CASSLLTGPSYEQYF. Here the CDR3 DNA reads TGTGCCAGCAGTTTGCTGACAGGGCCCTCCTACGAGCAGTACTTC.

The rearrangement joins TRBV10-3 to TRBJ2-3, with D maybe TRBD2 (6 bases). Germline lookup yields CDR1 ENHRY and CDR2 SYGVKD. Trimming removed 2 bases at V and 4 bases at J, with 13 bases between. This CDR3 has 15 residues. CDR3 loop: CAISERRALPDTQYF. The CDR3 nucleotides read TGTGCCATCAGTGAGAGGAGGGCCCTCCCAGATACGCAGTATTTT.

The rearrangement joins TRBV6-6 to TRBJ1-2; tentative D call: TRBD1 (5 bases). Germline V gene lookup returns CDR1 MNHNY and CDR2 SVGAGI (reference sequence). The length of the CDR3 is 14 residues. Trimming stripped 4 bases from V and 6 bases from J, with 15 bases between. The chain's CDR3 is CASSSWGPWDGYTF. CDR3 coding DNA: TGTGCCAGCAGTTCATGGGGCCCCTGGGATGGCTACACCTTC.

J is TRBJ2-1 and V is TRBV7-6; 12 bases match TRBD2. This CDR3 is built from 17 residues. The germline CDR1 and CDR2 sequences are SGHVS and FNYEAQ. V lost 2 bases and J lost 8; bases outside the gene matches: 10. This CDR3 is CASSLFSSSGRVDEQFF. The CDR3 nucleotides read TGTGCCAGCAGCTTATTTTCCTCTAGCGGGAGGGTCGATGAGCAGTTCTTC.

J is TRBJ2-2 and V is TRBV9; TRBD1 aligns across 12 bases. After removal of 4 bases from V and 5 bases from J, the junction contained 12 bases not matched to a gene. This CDR3 comprises 18 residues. Germline values: CDR1 SGDLS, CDR2 YYNGEE. CDR3 protein: CASSPRPGTGGKTGELFF. The DNA for the CDR3 is TGTGCCAGCAGCCCCCGTCCCGGGACAGGGGGCAAGACCGGGGAGCTGTTTTTT.

The CDR3 spells CASSLWTDNEQFF. The CDR3 DNA reads TGTGCCAGCAGCTTATGGACAGACAATGAGCAGTTCTTC. This sequence joins TRBV7-9 and TRBJ2-1; D is possibly TRBD1 (6 bases). With 2 bases removed from V and 5 bases from J, the gap between germline ends came to 7 bases. This CDR3 is built from 13 residues. CDR1 and CDR2 from the germline V gene are SEHNR and FQNEAQ (reference sequence).

V usage is TRBV29-1 and J usage is TRBJ2-2; D is possibly TRBD2 (6 bases). There are 13 residues in the CDR3. Trimming pared 4 bases from V and 7 bases from J, leaving 13 bases between. In germline, CDR1 is SQVTM, CDR2 ANQGSEA. CDR3 sequence (DNA): TGCAGCGTTGGGAGGGAGGCCGACGGGGAGCTGTTTTTT. It translates to CSVGREADGELFF.

The V call is TRBV18, the J call TRBJ2-1, with 7 bases identical to TRBD2. CDR3 length equals 16 residues. Germline V gives CDR1 KGHSH, CDR2 LQKENI. The ends lost 5 bases at V and 0 bases at J; junction bases unmatched: 7. The CDR3 DNA is TGTGCCAGCTCATCCCTCGGCGGGAGCTCCTACAATGAGCAGTTCTTC. It specifies CASSSLGGSSYNEQFF. Supplemented by reference TRBV18 and TRBJ2-1, the full variable domain reads NAGVMQNPRHLVRRRGQEARLRCSPMKGHSHVYWYRQLPEEGLKFMVYLQKENIIDESGMPKERFSAEFPKEGPSILRIQQVVRGDSAAYFCASSSLGGSSYNEQFFGPGTRLTVL.

V and J are TRBV7-6 and TRBJ1-1; D is perhaps TRBD1 (5 bases). CDR3 size: 13 residues. Germline CDR1 is SGHVS and CDR2 is FNYEAQ. The V and J ends lost 9 bases and 3 bases respectively, with 14 bases between them. This CDR3 is CASVTAGYTEAFF. The CDR3 DNA is TGTGCCAGTGTGACCGCAGGGTACACTGAAGCTTTCTTT.

V usage is TRBV25-1 and J usage is TRBJ1-3, with TRBD1 matching 8 bases. The germline gives CDR1 MGHDK, CDR2 SYGVNS. This CDR3 has 14 residues. J lost 4 bases, V lost 7 bases, and 6 bases had no gene match. CDR3 amino acids: CASTEDRAGNTIYF. The CDR3, as DNA: TGTGCCAGCACTGAGGACAGGGCGGGAAACACCATATATTTT.